The T cell receptor (beta chain) described here comes from a study of neurological immune-mediated disorders. A single record per CDR3 protein comes from TCRdb applying MiXCR to the 5' RACE reads. The sample has nearly 60,000 distinct CDR3 sequences; roughly 3.5% are singletons. The V end was cut by 2 bases, the J end by 2 bases, with 14 bases between. The CDR3 runs to 16 residues. The V gene's germline CDR1 is SGHRS and CDR2 YFSETQ. This clonotype was seen repeatedly, ten times or more. The chain recombines TRBV5-1 with TRBJ2-4; D assignment may be TRBD1 or TRBD2 (5 bases each). This TCR came from a woman aged 60 to 75 with multiple sclerosis. The material sequenced was PBMCs. The CDR3 loop is CASSFGAGNTKNIQYF. DNA for the CDR3: TGCGCCAGCAGCTTCGGGGCAGGGAATACCAAAAACATTCAGTACTTC.